This TCR beta chain was found in a study of blood T cell repertoires in COVID-19. Study-level information: The United States, Italy and Spain were the sources of the acute and convalescent COVID-19 samples. Nucleic acid was either cDNA or gDNA, and it came from T cells, B-cell-depleted T cells, or PBMCs.

In the authors' workflow: Reference gene primer amplification yielded estimated nucleated cell counts. Method: immunoSEQ multiplex PCR; TCRdb's copy keeps in-frame clones and lacks some. V and J calls and clone size come straight from that table; D and trimming were deduced from the DNA. The sample contains about 160,000 clones, over 70% of which appear only once. With V trimmed by 5 bases and J by 8 bases, 9 bases remained unmatched. The CDR3 is 14 residues long. Per germline, CDR1 MNHEY and CDR2 SMNVEV (reference sequence). The source is a woman older than 75 with active or convalescent COVID-19. The chain is built from TRBV27 and TRBJ1-2; 9 bases fit TRBD1. Specimen: peripheral blood. Here the CDR3 reads CASSPGTGRRGYTF. In DNA, the CDR3 is TGTGCCAGCAGTCCCGGGACAGGGAGGAGGGGCTACACCTTC.